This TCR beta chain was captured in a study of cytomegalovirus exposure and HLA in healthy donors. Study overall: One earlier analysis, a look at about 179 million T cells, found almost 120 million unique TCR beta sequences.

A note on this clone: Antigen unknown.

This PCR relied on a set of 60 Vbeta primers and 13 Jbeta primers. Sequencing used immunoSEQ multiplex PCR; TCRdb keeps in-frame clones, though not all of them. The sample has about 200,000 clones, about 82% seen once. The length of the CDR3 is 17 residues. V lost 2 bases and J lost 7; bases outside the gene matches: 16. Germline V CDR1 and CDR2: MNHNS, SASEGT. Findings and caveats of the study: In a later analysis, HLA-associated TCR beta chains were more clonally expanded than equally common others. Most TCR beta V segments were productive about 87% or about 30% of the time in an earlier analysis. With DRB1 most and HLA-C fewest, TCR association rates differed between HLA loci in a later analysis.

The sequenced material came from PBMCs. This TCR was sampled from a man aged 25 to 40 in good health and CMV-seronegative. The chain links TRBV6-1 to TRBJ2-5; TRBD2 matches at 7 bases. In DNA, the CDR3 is TGTGCCAGCAGTGAATCTCGGGCGGGGAGGGATCGAGGGACCCAGTACTTC. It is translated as CASSESRAGRDRGTQYF.